The 10 T cell receptor beta chains given below trace back to one sample, sequenced in a study of blood T cells in healthy people across ages. A sample-barcoded 5' primer and a J-beta primer mix were used in a second PCR of about 6 to 11 cycles. One entry per CDR3 protein, called by TCRdb with MiXCR from the 5' RACE reads. Among fewer than 1.5 million distinct CDR3 sequences listed, approximately 38% were seen once. Sample: blood. These receptors came from a woman younger than 35 in good health.

The CDR3 region has the DNA TGTGCCAGCAGCCCCAGCTCGACAGGCTCGGGTTACGAGCAGTACTTC. Protein product: CASSPSSTGSGYEQYF. V gene TRBV7-2 combines with J gene TRBJ2-5; D is possibly TRBD1 (6 bases). The last part of the DNA fits TRBJ2-7 better; the J call may be wrong. Looked up from germline, CDR1 is SGHTA and CDR2 is FQGNSA. The CDR3 is made up of 16 amino acids.

The rearrangement uses TRBV10-3 and TRBJ1-5, with D possibly being TRBD1 (5 bases). The CDR3 is 16 residues long. V shed 3 bases and J shed 6 bases, with 18 bases lying between them. Germline loops: CDR1 ENHRY, CDR2 SYGVKD. CDR3 region: CAISEGRAAFGQPQHF. The CDR3 bases are TGTGCCATCAGTGAAGGCAGGGCGGCGTTCGGTCAGCCCCAGCATTTT.

This clonotype has a handful of counts. The V call is TRBV28, the J call TRBJ1-3; D uncertain. Trimming pared 5 bases from V and 0 bases from J, leaving 8 bases between. CDR3 length: 14 residues. Germline CDR1 MDHEN, CDR2 SYDVKM. CDR3 protein: CASSDGSSGNTIYF. The CDR3 DNA follows: TGTGCCAGCAGTGACGGGAGCTCTGGAAACACCATATATTTT.

This chain connects TRBV6-6 to TRBJ2-6, with D unclear. Trimming removed 3 bases at V and 0 bases at J, with 6 bases between. This CDR3 spans 15 amino acids. Germline values: CDR1 MNHNY, CDR2 SVGAGI (reference sequence). The CDR3 region is CASSYLASGANVLTF. In DNA form, the CDR3 reads TGTGCCAGCAGTTATTTGGCCTCTGGGGCCAACGTCCTGACTTTC.

The chain combines TRBV20-1 with TRBJ2-3, with TRBD2 matching 9 bases. The CDR3 totals 14 residues. Losses at the gene ends were 0 bases for V and 5 bases for J; bases not matched to a gene: 3. Germline V CDR1 and CDR2: DFQATT, SNEGSKA (reference sequence). CDR3 amino acids: CSARDTLAGDTQYF. CDR3 DNA sequence: TGCAGTGCTAGAGATACACTAGCGGGAGATACGCAGTATTTT.

The gene calls are TRBV11-1 and TRBJ1-1, with 9 bases identical to TRBD1. The V gene end was trimmed by 3 bases and the J gene end by 6 bases; junction bases not matched to a gene: 8. CDR3 length: 15 residues. In germline, CDR1 is SGHAT, CDR2 FQDESV (reference sequence). The CDR3 protein is CASSLGQGGGAEAFF. CDR3 DNA sequence: TGTGCCAGCAGCTTGGGACAGGGAGGAGGTGCTGAAGCTTTCTTT.

The chain combines TRBV18 with TRBJ2-3; tentative D call: TRBD2 (5 bases). Trimming removed 4 bases from V and 0 bases from J, with 14 bases in between. The germline gives CDR1 KGHSH, CDR2 LQKENI. The CDR3 extends over 16 amino acids. The CDR3 DNA is TGTGCCAGCTCACAGAGCGGTGGGATTAGCACAGATACGCAGTATTTT. The encoded protein is CASSQSGGISTDTQYF. Variable domain in full (rest from reference TRBV18 and TRBJ2-3): NAGVMQNPRHLVRRRGQEARLRCSPMKGHSHVYWYRQLPEEGLKFMVYLQKENIIDESGMPKERFSAEFPKEGPSILRIQQVVRGDSAAYFCASSQSGGISTDTQYFGPGTRLTVL.

V usage is TRBV27 and J usage is TRBJ2-5, with D perhaps matching TRBD1 (6 bases). The DNA end favors TRBJ2-1, so the J call may be wrong. The CDR3 totals 14 residues. From germline, CDR1 is MNHEY and CDR2 SMNVEV (reference sequence). The CDR3 region is CASSSQGNQETQFF. In DNA form, the CDR3 reads TGTGCCAGCAGTTCACAGGGAAACCAAGAGACCCAGTTCTTC.

As regards this clonotype: Given a much more abundant clone one base away, this may be a read error. The rearrangement uses TRBV4-1 and TRBJ2-1; D uncertain. Germline V lookup: CDR1 MGHRA, CDR2 YSYEKL. The CDR3 covers 14 residues. V shed 4 bases and J shed 9 bases, with 16 bases lying between them. As DNA, the CDR3 is TGCGCCAGCAGCCTACATGATTCTTCGGGTGAGCAGTTCTTC. Protein: CASSLHDSSGEQFF.

A few counts support this clonotype. The chain links TRBV7-9 to TRBJ1-2; no clear D. Looked up from germline, CDR1 is SEHNR and CDR2 is FQNEAQ (reference sequence). The V end lost 4 bases, the J end lost 4 bases, and 16 bases lay between the germline ends. The CDR3 consists of 15 residues. CDR3 sequence reads: CASSSTGELAYGYTF. CDR3 nucleotides: TGTGCCAGCAGCTCCACCGGGGAACTGGCCTATGGCTACACCTTC.